This T cell receptor beta chain was retrieved from a study of cytomegalovirus exposure and HLA in healthy donors. Primers included in the PCR were 60 Vbeta and 13 Jbeta primers. Only in-frame clones appear in the TCRdb table, and some are missing; sequencing was by immunoSEQ multiplex PCR. This sample has approximately 110,000 clones, with about 80% found just once. The germline CDR1 and CDR2 sequences are SGHVS and FQNEAQ. This CDR3 has 13 amino acids. Trimming took 0 bases from V and 8 from J; bases not matched to a gene: 1. The chain carries TRBV7-8 and TRBJ2-7; 10 nucleotides align to TRBD1. Sample: PBMCs. This receptor was obtained from a woman aged 45 to 65 in good health and CMV-seropositive. The CDR3 coding sequence is TGTGCCAGCAGCTTAGCGACAGGGGGCAAGCAGTACTTC. Protein: CASSLATGGKQYF.